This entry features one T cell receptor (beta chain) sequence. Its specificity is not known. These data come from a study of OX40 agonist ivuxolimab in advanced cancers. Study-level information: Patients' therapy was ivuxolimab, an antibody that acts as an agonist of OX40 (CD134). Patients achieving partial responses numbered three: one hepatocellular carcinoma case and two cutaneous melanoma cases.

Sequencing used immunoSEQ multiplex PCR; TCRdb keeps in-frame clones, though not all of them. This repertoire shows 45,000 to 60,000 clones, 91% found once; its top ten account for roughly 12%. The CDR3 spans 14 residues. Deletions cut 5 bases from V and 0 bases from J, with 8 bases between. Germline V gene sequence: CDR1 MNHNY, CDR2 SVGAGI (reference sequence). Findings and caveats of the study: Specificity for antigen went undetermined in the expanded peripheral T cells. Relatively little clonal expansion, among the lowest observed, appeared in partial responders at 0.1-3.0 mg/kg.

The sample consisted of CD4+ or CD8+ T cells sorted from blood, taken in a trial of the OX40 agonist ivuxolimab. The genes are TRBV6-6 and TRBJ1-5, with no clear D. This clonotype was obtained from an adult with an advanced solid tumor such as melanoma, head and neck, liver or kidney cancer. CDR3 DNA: TGTGCCAGCAGTATAAGTTTTAGCAATCAGCCCCAGCATTTT. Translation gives CASSISFSNQPQHF.